This TCR beta chain was observed in a study of shared clonotypes between healthy human individuals (dated by TCRdb to between 2020 and 2021). Looking at the study overall: The cohort included a few men and a couple of women between 18 and 49 years of age. Per donor, three plates each were used for CD4 naive and CD4 memory, two for CD8 naive, and one for CD8 memory. The study deeply sequenced blood TCR repertoires of about 5 healthy adults to estimate repertoire size and the extent of clonotype sharing between individuals. Libraries were prepared and TCR repertoires were sequenced by different laboratories using diverse techniques, in order to increase sequencing depth and limit assay-specific biases. Each donor's leukapheresis produced roughly between roughly 0.85 and 9.5 billion PBMCs. Paper-wide results and their limitations: Only blood was sampled, and tissue TCR repertoires likely differ from those in blood. Pairwise subsampling indicated that sequencing depth was expected to affect the degree of clonotype sharing among donors. Naive subsets generally had larger estimated clonotype richness than memory subsets did. Rarefaction of sorted-subset datasets indicated incomplete sequencing despite the large sequencing depth. Because the study included a small number of donors, the genetic and exposure-history diversity represented was limited. Sharing across a few donors was observed for approximately 5% of naive CD4, over 3% of naive CD8, 2% to 2.5% of memory CD4, and less than 0.45% of memory CD8 clonotypes. Compared with non-shared clonotypes, the clonotypes found in all four sorted-subset donors had higher generation probabilities.

TCR CDR3 regions were amplified from genomic DNA by multiplex PCR using the deep immunoSEQ assay. Extracted genomic DNA from each cell subset was distributed evenly across all wells of several immunoSEQ 96-well plates, and each plate was treated as a replicate. For sorted subsets, roughly 200 ng genomic DNA, equal to about 30,000 T cell genomes, was loaded into each replicate PCR. The purified libraries were quantified using a Qubit 3.0 fluorometer, sized with a Bioanalyzer 2100, and then quantified again using the KAPA Library Quantification kit. Every immunoSEQ 96-well plate was sequenced on a separate single-read 150-cycle Illumina NextSeq 550 flow cell. As for the authors' bioinformatics: Because the immunoSEQ output held only junctional sequences and lacked quality scores, the filtering could not match the filtering applied to full-length reads. Sequences were annotated with PyIR, a Python wrapper for IgBLAST v1.9, and V/J genes and CDR3 were assigned using IMGT germline references. Any read was removed if the V/J assignment was weak (E-value above 1e-6), the CDR3 was missing, or the read contained stop codons, out-of-frame junctions, or ambiguous translated residues. A V3J clonotype was defined by an identical inferred V gene, J gene, and CDR3 amino acid sequence. Percentage overlap between repertoires was computed as shared unique clonotypes divided by the size of the smaller repertoire. Richness of each repertoire was evaluated using RTK rarefaction, the Chao1 estimator, and Recon v2.1 estimates of unobserved clonotypes. For all TCRbeta clonotypes obtained by the gDNA method from several donors, generation probabilities were computed with OLGA. As stored in TCRdb, this immuneACCESS dataset retains in-frame rearrangements with V and J assigned. A fraction of the clones does not appear; measured against another copy, unresolved V genes explain less than half of the discrepancy, and the remainder lacks a known reason. V, J and clone size are taken as reported in that table, and D and trimming were inferred from the DNA itself. Here the sample has 750,000 to 1,000,000 clones; 80% to 95% occur a single time. The ten most abundant clones make up 24% of the sample.

Remarks on this clone: The target of this receptor is not known. Nothing much larger sits one base from this clone, and base qualities are not available.

CD8 naive samples were CD45RO-negative cells positively selected for CCR7, giving a CD45RA+CCR7+ population that excluded TemRA cells. Donors were healthy HIV-negative adults with no recently reported acute infections or vaccinations. Only Caucasian adults living in Nashville, Tennessee, USA were represented among the donors. Blood was collected by leukapheresis, and PBMCs were isolated by Ficoll-Histopaque density gradient centrifugation and then cryopreserved in liquid nitrogen vapor phase. Analytical flow cytometry was used to check the purity and quantity of every magnetically sorted T cell population. Genomic DNA was isolated from each sorted fraction and quantified by UV absorbance on a Nanodrop 2000c. The CDR3 goes from the cysteine to the phenylalanine over 14 residues. Only CDR3 DNA remains: 42 bases, in frame from the first base. V and J lose 0 bases and 2 bases, and a span of 7 bases separates them. Looking up the germline V gene yields CDR1 ENHRY and CDR2 SYGVKD.

This TCR derives from a young man in good health. This chain is built from TRBV10-3 and TRBJ2-5; no D segment can be confidently identified. Sequencing was done on a sample of naive CD8+ T cells sorted from blood. The label giving this sample's cell subset or site can be read as: CD45RA+CCR7+. At the DNA level, the sequence is TGTGCCATCAGTGAGTCTGCCCGACAAGAGACCCAGTACTTC. Its amino acids are CAISESARQETQYF.